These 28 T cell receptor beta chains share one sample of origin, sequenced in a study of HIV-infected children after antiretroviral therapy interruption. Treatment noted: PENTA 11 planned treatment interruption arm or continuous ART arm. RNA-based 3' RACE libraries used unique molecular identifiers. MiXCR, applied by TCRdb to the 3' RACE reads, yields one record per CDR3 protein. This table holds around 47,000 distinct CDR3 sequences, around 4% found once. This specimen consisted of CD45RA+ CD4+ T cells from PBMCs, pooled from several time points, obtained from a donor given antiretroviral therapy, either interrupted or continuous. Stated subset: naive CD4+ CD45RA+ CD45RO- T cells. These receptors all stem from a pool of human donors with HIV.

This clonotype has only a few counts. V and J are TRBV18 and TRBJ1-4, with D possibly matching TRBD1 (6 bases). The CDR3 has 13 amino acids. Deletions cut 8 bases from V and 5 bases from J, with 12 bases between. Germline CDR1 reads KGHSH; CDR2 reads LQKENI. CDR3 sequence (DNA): TGTGCCAGCCGGACAGAAATCAATGAAAAACTGTTTTTT. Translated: CASRTEINEKLFF.

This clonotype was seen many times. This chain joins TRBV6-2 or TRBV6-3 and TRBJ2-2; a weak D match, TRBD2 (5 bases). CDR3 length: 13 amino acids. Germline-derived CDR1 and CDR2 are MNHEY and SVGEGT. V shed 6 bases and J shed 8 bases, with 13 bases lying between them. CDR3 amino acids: CASRDGNFGELFF. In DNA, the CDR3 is TGTGCCAGCAGAGACGGGAACTTTGGGGAGCTGTTTTTT.

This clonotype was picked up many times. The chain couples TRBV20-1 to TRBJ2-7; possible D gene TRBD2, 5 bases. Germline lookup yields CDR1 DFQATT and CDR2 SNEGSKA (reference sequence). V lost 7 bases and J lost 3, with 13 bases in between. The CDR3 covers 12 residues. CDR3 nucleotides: TGCAGTGTCTTACGGACTCTCTACGAGCAGTACTTC. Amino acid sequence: CSVLRTLYEQYF.

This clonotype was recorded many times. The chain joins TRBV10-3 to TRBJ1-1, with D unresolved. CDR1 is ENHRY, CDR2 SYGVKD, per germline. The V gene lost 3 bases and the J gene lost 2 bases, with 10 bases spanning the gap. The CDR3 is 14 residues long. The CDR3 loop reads CAISDTAANTEAFF. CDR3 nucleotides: TGTGCCATCAGTGATACAGCCGCAAACACTGAAGCTTTCTTT.

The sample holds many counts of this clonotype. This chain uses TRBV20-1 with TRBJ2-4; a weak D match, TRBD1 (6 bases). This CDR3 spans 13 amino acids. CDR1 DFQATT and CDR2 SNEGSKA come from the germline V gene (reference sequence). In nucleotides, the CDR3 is TGCAGCGGGGACATGCTAGCCAAAAACATTCAGTACTTC. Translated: CSGDMLAKNIQYF.

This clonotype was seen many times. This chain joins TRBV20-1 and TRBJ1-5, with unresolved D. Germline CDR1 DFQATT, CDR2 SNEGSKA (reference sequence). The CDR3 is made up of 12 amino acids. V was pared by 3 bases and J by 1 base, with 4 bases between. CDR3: CSASQSNQPQHF. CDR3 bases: TGCAGTGCTAGTCAGAGCAATCAGCCCCAGCATTTT.

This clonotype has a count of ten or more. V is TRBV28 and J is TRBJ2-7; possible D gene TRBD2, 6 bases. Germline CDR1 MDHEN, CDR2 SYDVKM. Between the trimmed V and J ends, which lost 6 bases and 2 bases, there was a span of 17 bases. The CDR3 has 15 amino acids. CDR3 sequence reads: CASSLLTEGPYEQYF. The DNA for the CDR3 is TGTGCCAGCAGCCTGCTCACGGAGGGGCCCTACGAGCAGTACTTC.

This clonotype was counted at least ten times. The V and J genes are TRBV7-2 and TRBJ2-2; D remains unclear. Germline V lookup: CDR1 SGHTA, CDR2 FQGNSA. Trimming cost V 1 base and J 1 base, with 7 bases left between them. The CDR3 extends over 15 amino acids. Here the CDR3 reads CASSLVSRNTGELFF. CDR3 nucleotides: TGTGCCAGCAGCTTAGTTAGCCGGAACACCGGGGAGCTGTTTTTT.

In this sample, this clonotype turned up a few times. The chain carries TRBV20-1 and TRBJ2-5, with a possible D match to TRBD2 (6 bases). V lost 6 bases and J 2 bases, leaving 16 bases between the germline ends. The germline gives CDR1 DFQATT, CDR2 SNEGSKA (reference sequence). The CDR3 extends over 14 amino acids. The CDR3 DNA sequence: TGCAGTGCCCTCAGCCGGGACTCACAAGAGACCCAGTACTTC. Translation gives CSALSRDSQETQYF.

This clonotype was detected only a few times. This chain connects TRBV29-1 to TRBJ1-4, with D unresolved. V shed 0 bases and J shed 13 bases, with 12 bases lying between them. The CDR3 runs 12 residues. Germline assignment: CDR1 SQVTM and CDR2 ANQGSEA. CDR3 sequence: CSVEERPKILFF. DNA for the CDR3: TGCAGCGTTGAAGAAAGGCCGAAGATACTGTTTTTT.

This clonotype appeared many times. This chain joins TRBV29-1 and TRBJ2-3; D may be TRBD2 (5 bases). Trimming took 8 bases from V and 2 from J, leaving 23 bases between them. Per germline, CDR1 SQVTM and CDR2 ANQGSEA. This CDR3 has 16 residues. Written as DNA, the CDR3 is TGCAGCTCACTCGGTCAGGCAGGTAGCGTCACAGATACGCAGTATTTT. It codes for CSSLGQAGSVTDTQYF.

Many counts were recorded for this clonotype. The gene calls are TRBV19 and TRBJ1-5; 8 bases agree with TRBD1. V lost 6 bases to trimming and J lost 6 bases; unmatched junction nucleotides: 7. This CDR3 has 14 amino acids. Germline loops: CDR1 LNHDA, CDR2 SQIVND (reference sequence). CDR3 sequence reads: CASRTGGDGQPQHF. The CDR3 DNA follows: TGTGCCAGTAGAACAGGGGGTGACGGTCAGCCCCAGCATTTT.

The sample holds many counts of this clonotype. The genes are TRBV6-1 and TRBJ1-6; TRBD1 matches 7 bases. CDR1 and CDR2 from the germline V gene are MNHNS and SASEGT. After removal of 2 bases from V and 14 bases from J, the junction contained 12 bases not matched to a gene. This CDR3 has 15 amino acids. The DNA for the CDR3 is TGTGCCAGCAGTGAACGAGGGGGCCCCTCTCAAACCCTCCACTTT. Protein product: CASSERGGPSQTLHF.

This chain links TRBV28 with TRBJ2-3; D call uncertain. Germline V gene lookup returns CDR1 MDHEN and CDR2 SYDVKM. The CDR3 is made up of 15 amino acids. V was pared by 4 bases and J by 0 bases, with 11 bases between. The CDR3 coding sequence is TGTGCCAGCAGTTCGGCGCCACCGAGCACAGATACGCAGTATTTT. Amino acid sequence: CASSSAPPSTDTQYF.

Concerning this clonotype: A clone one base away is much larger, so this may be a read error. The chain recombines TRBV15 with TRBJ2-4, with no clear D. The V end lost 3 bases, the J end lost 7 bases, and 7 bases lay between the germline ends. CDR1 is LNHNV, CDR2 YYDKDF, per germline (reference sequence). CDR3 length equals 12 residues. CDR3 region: CATSSDTNIQYF. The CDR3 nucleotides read TGTGCCACCAGCAGTGATACCAACATTCAGTACTTC.

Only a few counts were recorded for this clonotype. CDR3 nucleotide sequence: TGTGCCAGCAGCCTGCACGGGGCAGAAAGAGGGGACTATGGCTACACCTTC. Amino acids: CASSLHGAERGDYGYTF. The rearrangement uses TRBV12-3 or TRBV12-4 and TRBJ1-2; D perhaps matches TRBD1 (5 bases). The V gene lost 6 bases and the J gene lost 3 bases, with 23 bases spanning the gap. This CDR3 is built from 17 residues.

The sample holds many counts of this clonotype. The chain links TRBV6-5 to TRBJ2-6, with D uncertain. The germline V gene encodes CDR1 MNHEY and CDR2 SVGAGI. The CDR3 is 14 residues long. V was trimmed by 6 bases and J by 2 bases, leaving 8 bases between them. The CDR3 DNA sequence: TGTGCCAGCAGCCCAGGCCCTGGGGCCAACGTCCTGACTTTC. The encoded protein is CASSPGPGANVLTF.

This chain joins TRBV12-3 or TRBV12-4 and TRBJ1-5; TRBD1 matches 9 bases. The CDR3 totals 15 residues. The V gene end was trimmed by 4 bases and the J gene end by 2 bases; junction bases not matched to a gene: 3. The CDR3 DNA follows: TGTGCCAGCAGTTCGACAGGGGGTGGCAATCAGCCCCAGCATTTT. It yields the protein CASSSTGGGNQPQHF.

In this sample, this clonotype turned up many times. CDR3: CASSPPINRDTEAFF. The CDR3 nucleotides read TGTGCCAGCTCACCACCGATAAACAGGGACACTGAAGCTTTCTTT. The V call is TRBV18, the J call TRBJ1-1; D is perhaps TRBD1 (6 bases). This CDR3 contains 15 residues. Germline V gene sequence: CDR1 KGHSH, CDR2 LQKENI. Between the trimmed V and J ends, which lost 0 bases and 3 bases, there was a span of 11 bases.

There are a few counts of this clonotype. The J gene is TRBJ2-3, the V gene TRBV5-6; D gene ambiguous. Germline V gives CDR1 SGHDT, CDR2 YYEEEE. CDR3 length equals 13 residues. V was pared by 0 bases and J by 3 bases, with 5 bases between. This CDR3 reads CASSLVSTDTQYF. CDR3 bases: TGTGCCAGCAGCTTGGTTTCGACAGATACGCAGTATTTT.

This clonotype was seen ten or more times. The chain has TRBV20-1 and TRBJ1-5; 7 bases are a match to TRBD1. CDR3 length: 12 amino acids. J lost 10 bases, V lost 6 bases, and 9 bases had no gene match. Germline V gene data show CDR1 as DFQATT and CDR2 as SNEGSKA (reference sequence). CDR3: CSANTGVHPQHF. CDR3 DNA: TGCAGTGCCAATACAGGGGTACACCCCCAGCATTTT.

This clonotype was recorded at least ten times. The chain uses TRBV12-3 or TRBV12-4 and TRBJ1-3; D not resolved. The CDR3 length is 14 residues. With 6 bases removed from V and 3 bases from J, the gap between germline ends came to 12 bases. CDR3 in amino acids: CASSPSGLGNTIYF. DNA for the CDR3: TGTGCCAGCAGCCCTAGCGGGCTTGGAAACACCATATATTTT.

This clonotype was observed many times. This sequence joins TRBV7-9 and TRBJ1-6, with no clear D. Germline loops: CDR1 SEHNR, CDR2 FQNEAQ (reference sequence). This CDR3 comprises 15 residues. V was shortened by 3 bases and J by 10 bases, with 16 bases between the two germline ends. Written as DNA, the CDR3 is TGTGCCAGCAGCTTCGGCCCGGCCAGTGGATCACCCCTCCACTTT. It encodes CASSFGPASGSPLHF.

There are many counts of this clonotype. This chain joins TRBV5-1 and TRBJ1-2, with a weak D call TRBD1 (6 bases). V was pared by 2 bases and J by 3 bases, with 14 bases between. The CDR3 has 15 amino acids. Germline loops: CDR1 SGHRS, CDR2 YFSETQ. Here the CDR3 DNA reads TGCGCCAGCAGCTTAGAGGGGGTGGCCTACTATGGCTACACCTTC. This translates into CASSLEGVAYYGYTF.

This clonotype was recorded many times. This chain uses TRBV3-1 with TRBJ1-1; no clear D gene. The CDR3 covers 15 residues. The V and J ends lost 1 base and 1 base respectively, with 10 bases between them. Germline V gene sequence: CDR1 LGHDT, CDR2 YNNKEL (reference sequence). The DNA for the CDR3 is TGTGCCAGCAGCCAAGTGCCCCCAGGGAACACTGAAGCTTTCTTT. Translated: CASSQVPPGNTEAFF.

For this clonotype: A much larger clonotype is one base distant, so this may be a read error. The CDR3 sequence: CSVVGITEAFF. CDR3 bases: TGCAGCGTTGTAGGGATCACTGAAGCTTTCTTT. The chain has TRBV29-1 and TRBJ1-1; D not certain. The CDR3 loop spans 11 amino acids. The germline V and J ends were trimmed by 4 bases and 4 bases, with 7 bases remaining between them. CDR1 SQVTM and CDR2 ANQGSEA come from the germline V gene.

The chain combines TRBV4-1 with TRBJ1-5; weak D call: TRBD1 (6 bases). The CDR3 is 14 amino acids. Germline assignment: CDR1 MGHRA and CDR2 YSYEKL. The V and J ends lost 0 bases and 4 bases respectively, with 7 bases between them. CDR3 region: CASSQDRGNQPQHF. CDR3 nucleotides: TGCGCCAGCAGCCAAGATAGGGGGAATCAGCCCCAGCATTTT.

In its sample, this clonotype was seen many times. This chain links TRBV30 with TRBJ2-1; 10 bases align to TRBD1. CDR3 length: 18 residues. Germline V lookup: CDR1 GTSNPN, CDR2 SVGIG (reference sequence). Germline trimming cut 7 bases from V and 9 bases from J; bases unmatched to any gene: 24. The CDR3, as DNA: TGTGCCTCCCGAAGACAGGGGGCACTAGCTTCGGACCGGAGTGAGCAGTTCTTC. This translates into CASRRQGALASDRSEQFF.